This T cell receptor (beta chain) was sequenced during a study of radiotherapy plus CTLA-4 blockade in lung cancer. Study summary: Objective response rate was over 15%; disease control rate, around 33%. Study findings and constraints: The authors reported that early blood T cell clone dynamics, with interferon-beta, best predicted response. Following radiotherapy plus ipilimumab, tumor-derived TCR clones expanded in the blood.

Treatment of patients with chemo-refractory metastatic non-small-cell lung cancer consisted of focal radiation plus CTLA-4 blockade with ipilimumab. Produced via immunoSEQ multiplex PCR; TCRdb's table is partial and in-frame only. The repertoire holds 35,000 to 50,000 clones, with 73% as singletons. CDR1 and CDR2 from the germline V gene are MNHEY and SMNVEV (reference sequence). There are 13 residues in the CDR3. A word on this clone: What it binds is unknown.

The TCR was taken from a human donor with non-small cell lung cancer who had a complete response to radiotherapy plus ipilimumab. This rearrangement joins TRBV27 to TRBJ2-5; 9 positions match TRBD1. The DNA end lines up better with TRBJ2-7; the J call may be wrong. Material: peripheral blood, obtained from a patient treated with radiotherapy plus ipilimumab. The CDR3: CASSRTGDYEQYF. The CDR3 coding sequence is TGTGCCAGCAGTCGGACAGGGGACTACGAGCAGTACTTC.